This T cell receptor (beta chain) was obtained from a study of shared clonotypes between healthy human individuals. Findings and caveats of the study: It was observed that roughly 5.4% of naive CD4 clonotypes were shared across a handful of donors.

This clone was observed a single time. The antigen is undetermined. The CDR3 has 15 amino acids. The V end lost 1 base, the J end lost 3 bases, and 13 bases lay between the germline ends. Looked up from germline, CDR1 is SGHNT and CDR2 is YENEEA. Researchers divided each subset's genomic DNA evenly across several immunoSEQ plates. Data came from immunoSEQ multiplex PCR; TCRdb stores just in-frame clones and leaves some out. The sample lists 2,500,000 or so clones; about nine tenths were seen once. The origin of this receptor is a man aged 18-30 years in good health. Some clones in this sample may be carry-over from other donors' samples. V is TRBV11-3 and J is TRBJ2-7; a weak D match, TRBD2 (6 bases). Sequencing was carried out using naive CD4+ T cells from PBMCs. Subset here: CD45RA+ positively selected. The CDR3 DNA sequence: TGTGCCAGCAGCTTAGGAGGGGCTAGCGTCTACGAGCAGTACTTC. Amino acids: CASSLGGASVYEQYF.